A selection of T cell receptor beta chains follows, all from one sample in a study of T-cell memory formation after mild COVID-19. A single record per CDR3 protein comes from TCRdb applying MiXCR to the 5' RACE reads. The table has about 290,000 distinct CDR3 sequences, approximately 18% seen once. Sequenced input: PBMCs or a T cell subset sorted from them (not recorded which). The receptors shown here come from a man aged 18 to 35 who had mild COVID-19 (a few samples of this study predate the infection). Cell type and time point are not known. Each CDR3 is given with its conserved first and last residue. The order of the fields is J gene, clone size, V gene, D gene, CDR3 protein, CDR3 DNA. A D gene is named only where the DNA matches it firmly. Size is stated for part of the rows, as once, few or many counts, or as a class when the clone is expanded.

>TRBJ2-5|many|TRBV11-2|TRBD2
CASSLGLAGGHLAETQYF
TGTGCCAGCAGCTTAGGACTAGCGGGGGGCCACCTGGCGGAGACCCAGTACTTC
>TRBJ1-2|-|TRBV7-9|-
CASSPFGRSLYGYTF
TGTGCCAGCAGCCCTTTTGGGCGGAGCCTTTATGGCTACACCTTC
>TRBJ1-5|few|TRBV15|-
CATSRSRGNQPQHF
TGTGCCACCAGCAGAAGTCGGGGGAATCAGCCCCAGCATTTT
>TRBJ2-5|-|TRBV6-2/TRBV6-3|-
CASSKLGGTGETQYF
TGTGCCAGCAGCAAGCTCGGAGGGACGGGAGAGACCCAGTACTTC
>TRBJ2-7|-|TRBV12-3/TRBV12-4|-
CASTLREASYEQYF
TGTGCCAGCACCCTGCGCGAAGCTTCCTACGAGCAGTACTTC
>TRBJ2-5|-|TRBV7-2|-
CASSSSMPAPGLQETQYF
TGTGCCAGCAGCTCCTCAATGCCCGCCCCGGGGTTACAAGAGACCCAGTACTTC
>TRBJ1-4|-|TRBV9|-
CASSVEGGTEKLFF
TGTGCCAGCAGCGTAGAAGGGGGAACGGAAAAACTGTTTTTT
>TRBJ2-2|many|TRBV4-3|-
CASSQDLEFSGELFF
TGCGCCAGCAGCCAAGATCTGGAGTTTTCCGGGGAGCTGTTTTTT
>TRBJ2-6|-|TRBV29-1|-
CSVVSREGTGANVLTF
TGCAGCGTTGTTTCCCGGGAAGGGACTGGGGCCAACGTCCTGACTTTC
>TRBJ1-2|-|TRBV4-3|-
CASSQDLSAPYGYTF
TGCGCCAGCAGCCAAGATCTCTCAGCTCCCTATGGCTACACCTTC